The 12 T cell receptor beta chains below were found in one sample sequenced in a study of blood T cell repertoires in COVID-19. Here immunoSEQ multiplex PCR was the method, and the copy in TCRdb shows in-frame clones only, minus some. Counted here are 150,000 to 250,000 clones, about four fifths occurring once; the ten biggest clones make up under 7%. Material for sequencing was peripheral blood. Receptors originate from a woman in her thirties or forties with COVID-19, enrolled during active disease.

This clone was detected only a few times. The J gene is TRBJ1-1, the V gene TRBV10-3, with TRBD1 matching 9 bases. The CDR3 loop spans 13 amino acids. V shed 4 bases, J shed 3 bases, and the junction held 0 bases outside the gene matches. Germline V CDR1 and CDR2: ENHRY, SYGVKD. The chain's CDR3 is CAISGDRDTEAFF. In nucleotides, the CDR3 is TGTGCCATCAGTGGGGACAGGGACACTGAAGCTTTCTTT.

This clone has more than one count but fewer than ten. The chain joins TRBV3-1 (or the pseudogene TRBV3-2) to TRBJ1-2; D call uncertain. Germline CDR1 reads LGHDT; CDR2 reads YNNKEL (reference sequence). This CDR3 has 12 residues. Between the trimmed V and J ends, which lost 4 bases and 6 bases, there was a span of 9 bases. The CDR3 here is CASSPGINGYTF. The CDR3 DNA is TGTGCCAGCAGCCCCGGGATCAATGGCTACACCTTC.

In its sample, this clone was seen many times. The chain links TRBV25-1 to TRBJ2-7; 9 nucleotides match TRBD1. The CDR3 sequence is 13 residues long. Germline loops: CDR1 MGHDK, CDR2 SYGVNS. V dropped 5 bases and J dropped 9; count of bases not matched to a gene: 8. CDR3 protein: CASSRRTGEVQYF. CDR3 in DNA: TGTGCCAGCAGTCGGAGGACAGGGGAGGTGCAGTACTTC.

The chain couples TRBV5-4 to TRBJ1-2; a possible D gene is TRBD1 (6 bases). The germline CDR1 and CDR2 sequences are SGHNT and YYREEE (reference sequence). The CDR3 sequence is 14 residues long. Trimming pared 4 bases from V and 3 bases from J, leaving 13 bases between. CDR3 in amino acids: CASSRQDVDYGYTF. For the CDR3, the DNA is TGTGCCAGCAGCCGACAGGACGTTGACTATGGCTACACCTTC.

The DNA of the CDR3 is TGTGCCAGCAGCTTAGGGTTGGGGCACACTGAAGCTTTCTTT. Translation gives CASSLGLGHTEAFF. The chain couples TRBV7-3 to TRBJ1-1; the D gene is possibly TRBD1 (5 bases). The CDR3 has 14 amino acids. V was cut by 2 bases and J by 3 bases, with 10 bases left in between. Germline CDR1 is SGHTA and CDR2 is FQGTGA.

This chain connects TRBV2 to TRBJ2-1, with 12 bases aligning to TRBD2. V gave up 6 bases and J gave up 4 bases; unmatched junction bases: 4. The CDR3 totals 15 residues. From germline, CDR1 is SNHLY and CDR2 FYNNEI. The CDR3 loop is CASRGTSGSYNEQFF. CDR3 in DNA: TGTGCCAGCAGGGGGACTAGCGGGTCATACAATGAGCAGTTCTTC.

The CDR3 here is CASQLADRTDTQYF. The CDR3 DNA is TGTGCCAGCCAGCTAGCGGATCGCACAGATACGCAGTATTTT. This chain joins TRBV25-1 and TRBJ2-3; 7 bases align to TRBD2. The CDR3 extends over 14 amino acids. Trimming removed 8 bases from V and 1 base from J; junction bases left unmatched: 6. The germline V gene encodes CDR1 MGHDK and CDR2 SYGVNS.

The rearrangement uses TRBV10-3 and TRBJ1-2; 11 positions match TRBD1. The CDR3 loop spans 16 amino acids. With 0 bases clipped from V and 2 bases from J, the junction kept 2 bases outside the gene matches. Germline lookup yields CDR1 ENHRY and CDR2 SYGVKD. The DNA for the CDR3 is TGTGCCATCAGTGAGTCGGGGACAGGGGGAAACTATGGCTACACCTTC. Protein: CAISESGTGGNYGYTF.

J is TRBJ2-1 and V is TRBV2, with D perhaps TRBD2 (5 bases). V dropped 4 bases and J dropped 9 bases, with 22 bases sitting between them. The germline V gene encodes CDR1 SNHLY and CDR2 FYNNEI. This CDR3 has 16 amino acids. CDR3 bases: TGTGCCAGCAGTGTGGGAGAAGGCCTACCTCTCTCTGAGCAGTTCTTC. Amino acid sequence: CASSVGEGLPLSEQFF.

This clone turned up a few times. The chain joins TRBV30 to TRBJ1-6; no clear D. CDR1 and CDR2 from the germline V gene are GTSNPN and SVGIG (reference sequence). The CDR3 is made up of 12 amino acids. Trimming stripped 5 bases from V and 8 bases from J, with 10 bases between. CDR3: CAWDSPYSPLHF. As DNA, the CDR3 is TGTGCCTGGGATAGTCCCTATTCACCCCTCCACTTT.

The chain combines TRBV29-1 with TRBJ2-7; 11 bases are shared with TRBD1. The CDR3 is 14 amino acids. The trim removed 4 bases at V and 3 bases at J, leaving 5 bases unmatched. CDR1 SQVTM and CDR2 ANQGSEA come from the germline V gene. Here the CDR3 DNA reads TGCAGCGTTGGAACGGGACAGGGGGTCTACGAGCAGTACTTC. Amino acid sequence: CSVGTGQGVYEQYF.

This chain uses TRBV7-6 with TRBJ2-2; 11 bases map to TRBD2. This CDR3 region has 16 residues. The V gene end was trimmed by 5 bases and the J gene end by 5 bases; junction bases not matched to a gene: 7. Germline V gene data show CDR1 as SGHVS and CDR2 as FNYEAQ. Here the CDR3 DNA reads TGTGCCAGCAGCCCCGGGACTAGCGGAGGGACCGGGGAGCTGTTTTTT. The encoded protein is CASSPGTSGGTGELFF. The full variable domain, in which reference TRBV7-6 and TRBJ2-2 provide the parts outside the CDR3, is GAGVSQSPRYKVTKRGQDVALRCDPISGHVSLYWYRQALGQGPEFLTYFNYEAQQDKSGLPNDRFSAERPEGSISTLTIQRTEQRDSAMYRCASSPGTSGGTGELFFGEGSRLTVL.